The present T cell receptor beta chain was sequenced within a study of siplizumab effects on memory and regulatory T cells. Findings of the study overall: For mappable alloreactive CD4+ clones, the mean Treg-derived fraction was around 74% with siplizumab and roughly 26% in controls. Contribution to the alloresponse seemed major for naive T cells, which also seemed more diverse than memory cells.

Only one count was recorded for this clone. No antigen is known for it. Every sample had approximately 10^5 of its TCR templates assayed. The protocol was immunoSEQ multiplex PCR, while the TCRdb copy is restricted to in-frame clones and leaves out a portion. The sample contains more than 85,000 clones, approximately 94% of which appear only once. Germline CDR1 SGHDT, CDR2 YYEEEE. CDR3 size: 13 residues. V was shortened by 2 bases and J by 7 bases, with 12 bases between the two germline ends. The chain is built from TRBV5-6 and TRBJ1-1, with D perhaps matching TRBD1 (6 bases). The sequence came from a human donor in good health. Sequencing used CD4+ T cells sorted from blood. CDR3: CASSFGGAGEAFF. The CDR3 nucleotides read TGTGCCAGCAGCTTCGGGGGCGCGGGTGAAGCTTTCTTT. Complete variable domain (other parts from reference TRBV5-6 and TRBJ1-1): DAGVTQSPTHLIKTRGQQVTLRCSPKSGHDTVSWYQQALGQGPQFIFQYYEEEERQRGNFPDRFSGHQFPNYSSELNVNALLLGDSALYLCASSFGGAGEAFFGQGTRLTVV.